What follows are 5 T cell receptor beta chains derived from one specimen sequenced in a study of T cell changes during pregnancy in multiple sclerosis. The protocol was immunoSEQ multiplex PCR, while the TCRdb copy is restricted to in-frame clones and leaves out a portion. Of about 33,000 clones listed, 91% are singletons. Sequences were derived from CD4+ T cells from peripheral blood mononuclear cells, sampled in the third trimester of pregnancy. These receptors all stem from a female donor in good health, enrolled as a control in a pregnancy study.

The V call is TRBV28, the J call TRBJ1-2; TRBD1 matches at 9 bases. The CDR3 covers 14 residues. Trimming took 6 bases from V and 3 from J; bases not matched to a gene: 5. Germline loops: CDR1 MDHEN, CDR2 SYDVKM. Here the CDR3 reads CASRVQGAYYGYTF. As DNA, the CDR3 is TGTGCCAGCAGAGTACAGGGGGCGTACTATGGCTACACCTTC.

The genes are TRBV6-5 and TRBJ2-7, with D possibly TRBD1 on 6 matching bases. The CDR3 covers 14 residues. The V and J ends lost 5 bases and 2 bases respectively, with 13 bases between them. CDR1 is MNHEY and CDR2 is SVGAGI in the germline V gene. Here the CDR3 DNA reads TGTGCCAGCAGTCCCGACAGGAGAACCTACGAGCAGTACTTC. Its translation: CASSPDRRTYEQYF.

CDR3 sequence reads: CASSLGAGALRSEKLFF. The CDR3 nucleotides are TGCGCCAGCAGCTTGGGGGCAGGGGCCCTACGAAGTGAAAAACTGTTTTTT. The chain joins TRBV5-1 to TRBJ1-4, with D perhaps matching TRBD1 (6 bases). In germline, CDR1 is SGHRS, CDR2 YFSETQ. V lost 0 bases and J 7 bases, leaving 19 bases between the germline ends. This CDR3 comprises 17 residues.

This clone has more than one count but fewer than ten. The chain is built from TRBV7-2 and TRBJ1-1; 10 nucleotides match TRBD1. The CDR3 consists of 14 residues. Germline V gives CDR1 SGHTA, CDR2 FQGNSA. The junction had 3 bases not matched to a gene; V was cut back by 2 bases and J by 6 bases. In DNA form, the CDR3 reads TGTGCCAGCAGCTTATGGGGGACAGGGGCTGAAGCTTTCTTT. Its translation: CASSLWGTGAEAFF.

The rearrangement joins TRBV19 to TRBJ2-5; 9 bases align to TRBD2. The J segment lost 2 bases and the V segment lost 7 bases, leaving 11 bases of the junction unmatched. The CDR3 covers 16 residues. Germline assignment: CDR1 LNHDA and CDR2 SQIVND (reference sequence). The CDR3, as DNA: TGTGCCAGTAATATTAAGGGACTAGCTCCTCAAGAGACCCAGTACTTC. Amino acids: CASNIKGLAPQETQYF. The complete variable domain, with remaining parts taken from reference TRBV19 and TRBJ2-5, reads DGGITQSPKYLFRKEGQNVTLSCEQNLNHDAMYWYRQDPGQGLRLIYYSQIVNDFQKGDIAEGYSVSREKKESFPLTVTSAQKNPTAFYLCASNIKGLAPQETQYFGPGTRLLVL.